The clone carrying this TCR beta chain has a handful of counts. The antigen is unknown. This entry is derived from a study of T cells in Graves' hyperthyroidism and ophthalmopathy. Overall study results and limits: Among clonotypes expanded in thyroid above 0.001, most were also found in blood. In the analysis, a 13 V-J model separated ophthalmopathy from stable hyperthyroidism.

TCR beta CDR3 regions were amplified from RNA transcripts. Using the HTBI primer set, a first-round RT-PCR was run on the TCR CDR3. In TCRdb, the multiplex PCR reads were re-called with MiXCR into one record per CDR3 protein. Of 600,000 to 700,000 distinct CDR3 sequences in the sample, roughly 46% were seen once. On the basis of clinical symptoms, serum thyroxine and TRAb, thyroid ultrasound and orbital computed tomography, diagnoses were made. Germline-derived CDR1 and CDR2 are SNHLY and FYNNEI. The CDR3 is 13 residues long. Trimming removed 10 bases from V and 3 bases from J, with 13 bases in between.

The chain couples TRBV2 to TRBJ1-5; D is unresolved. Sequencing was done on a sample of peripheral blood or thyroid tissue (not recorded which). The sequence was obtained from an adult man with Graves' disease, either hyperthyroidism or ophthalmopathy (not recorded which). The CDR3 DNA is TGTGCCACCCTGAGGACGGACAATCAGCCCCAGCATTTT. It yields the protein CATLRTDNQPQHF.